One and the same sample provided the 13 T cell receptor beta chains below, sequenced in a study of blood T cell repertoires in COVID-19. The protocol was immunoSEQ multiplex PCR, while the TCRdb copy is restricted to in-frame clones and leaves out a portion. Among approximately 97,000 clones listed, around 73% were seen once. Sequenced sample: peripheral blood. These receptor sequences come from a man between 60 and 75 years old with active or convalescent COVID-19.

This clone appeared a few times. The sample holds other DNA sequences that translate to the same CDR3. CDR3 protein: CASSLSGGGDTQYF. The CDR3 DNA reads TGTGCCAGCAGCTTATCAGGGGGCGGAGATACGCAGTATTTT. The V gene is TRBV7-2, the J gene TRBJ2-3, with 8 nucleotides matching TRBD1. Germline assignment: CDR1 SGHTA and CDR2 FQGNSA. The CDR3 consists of 14 residues. V was clipped by 2 bases and J by 5 bases; unmatched bases: 3.

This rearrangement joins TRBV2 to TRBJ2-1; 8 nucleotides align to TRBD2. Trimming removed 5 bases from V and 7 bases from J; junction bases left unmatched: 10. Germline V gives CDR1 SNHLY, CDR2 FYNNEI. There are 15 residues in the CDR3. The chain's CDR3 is CASSLETSVSNEQFF. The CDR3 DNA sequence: TGTGCCAGCAGTCTTGAGACTAGCGTCTCTAATGAGCAGTTCTTC.

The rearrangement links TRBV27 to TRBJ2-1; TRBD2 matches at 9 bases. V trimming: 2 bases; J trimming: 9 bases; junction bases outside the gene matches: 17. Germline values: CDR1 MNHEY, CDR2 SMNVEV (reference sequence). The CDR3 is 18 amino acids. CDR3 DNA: TGTGCCAGCAGTTTAGGGGGTGGGGGTAGCGGGAGAGGCGGTGAGCAGTTCTTC. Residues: CASSLGGGGSGRGGEQFF.

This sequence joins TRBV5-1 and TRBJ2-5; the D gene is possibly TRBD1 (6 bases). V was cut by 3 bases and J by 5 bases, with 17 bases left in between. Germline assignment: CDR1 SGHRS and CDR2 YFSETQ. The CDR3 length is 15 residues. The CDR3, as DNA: TGCGCCAGCAGCTCAACAGGGACGGTTGACGAGACCCAGTACTTC. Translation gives CASSSTGTVDETQYF.

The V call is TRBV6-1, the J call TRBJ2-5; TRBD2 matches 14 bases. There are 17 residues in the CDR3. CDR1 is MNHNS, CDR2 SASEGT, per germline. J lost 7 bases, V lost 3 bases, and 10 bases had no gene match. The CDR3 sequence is CASSDLTLTSGRGTQYF. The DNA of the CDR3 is TGTGCCAGCAGTGACCTCACCTTGACTAGCGGGAGGGGGACCCAGTACTTC.

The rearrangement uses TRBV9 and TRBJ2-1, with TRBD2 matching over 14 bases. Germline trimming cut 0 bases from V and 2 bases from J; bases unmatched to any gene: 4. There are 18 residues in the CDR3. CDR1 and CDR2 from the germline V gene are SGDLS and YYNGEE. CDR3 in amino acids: CASSVAKTSGRAYNEQFF. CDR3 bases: TGTGCCAGCAGCGTAGCCAAGACTAGCGGGAGGGCCTACAATGAGCAGTTCTTC.

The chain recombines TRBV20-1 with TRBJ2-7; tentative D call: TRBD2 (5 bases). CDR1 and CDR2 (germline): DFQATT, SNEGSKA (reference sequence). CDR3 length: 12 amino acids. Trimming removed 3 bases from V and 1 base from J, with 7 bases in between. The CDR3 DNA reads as TGCAGTGCTAGTGGGAGTTCCTACGAGCAGTACTTC. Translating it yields CSASGSSYEQYF.

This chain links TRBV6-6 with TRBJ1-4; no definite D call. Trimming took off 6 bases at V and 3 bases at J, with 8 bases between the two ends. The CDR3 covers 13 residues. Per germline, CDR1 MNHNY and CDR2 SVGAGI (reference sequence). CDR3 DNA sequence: TGTGCCAGCAGGGGAGGGCCTAATGAAAAACTGTTTTTT. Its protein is CASRGGPNEKLFF.

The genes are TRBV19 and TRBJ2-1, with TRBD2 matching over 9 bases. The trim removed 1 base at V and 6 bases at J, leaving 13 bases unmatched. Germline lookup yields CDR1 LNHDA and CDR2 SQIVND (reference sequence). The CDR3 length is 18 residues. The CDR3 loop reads CASSIGGASGTRGNEQFF. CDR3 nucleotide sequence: TGTGCCAGTAGTATAGGGGGGGCTAGCGGGACCAGGGGCAATGAGCAGTTCTTC.

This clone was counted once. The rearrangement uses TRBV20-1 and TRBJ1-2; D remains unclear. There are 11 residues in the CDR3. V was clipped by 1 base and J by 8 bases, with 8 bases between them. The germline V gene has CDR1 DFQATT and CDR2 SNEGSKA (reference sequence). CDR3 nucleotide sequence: TGCAGTGCTAGAGTTGCTCGGGGCTACACCTTC. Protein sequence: CSARVARGYTF.

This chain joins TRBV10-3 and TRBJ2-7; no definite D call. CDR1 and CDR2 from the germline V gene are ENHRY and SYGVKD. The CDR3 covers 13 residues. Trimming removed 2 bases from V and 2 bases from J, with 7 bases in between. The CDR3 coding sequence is TGTGCCATCAGTGAGGTCCCGGCCTACGAGCAGTACGTC. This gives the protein CAISEVPAYEQYV.

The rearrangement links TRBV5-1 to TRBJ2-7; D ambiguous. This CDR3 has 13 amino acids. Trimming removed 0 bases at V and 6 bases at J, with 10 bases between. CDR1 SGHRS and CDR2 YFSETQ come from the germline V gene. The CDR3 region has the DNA TGCGCCAGCAGCTTGGATCGTCCCTCCGAGCAGTACTTC. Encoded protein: CASSLDRPSEQYF.

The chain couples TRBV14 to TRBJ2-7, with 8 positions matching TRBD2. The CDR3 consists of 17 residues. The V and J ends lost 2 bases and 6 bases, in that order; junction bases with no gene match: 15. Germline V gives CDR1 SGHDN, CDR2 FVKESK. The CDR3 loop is CASSQLDGRAGAGEQYV. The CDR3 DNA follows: TGTGCCAGCAGCCAATTAGACGGGAGAGCGGGAGCGGGCGAGCAGTACGTC.